Detailed here is one TCR beta chain. This record belongs to a study of blood T cell repertoires in COVID-19. In the study overall: Samples of COVID-19 (acute and convalescent) were obtained from the United States, Italy and Spain. PBMCs, B-cell-depleted T cells, or T cells were the source of the cDNA or gDNA that made up the material.

In the original workflow: Amplification of reference gene primers was used by the study to estimate nucleated cell counts. Sequencing used immunoSEQ multiplex PCR; TCRdb keeps in-frame clones, though not all of them. The V and J calls and clone size were taken over from that table, and D and trimming were inferred from the DNA. The table records about 150,000 clones, 80% to 90% of them present only once. This TCR came from a man aged 65 to 79 with acute or convalescent COVID-19. Sequenced input: peripheral blood.

The CDR3 DNA is TGTGCCAGCAGTTACAATGGCAACACCTACGAGCAGTACTTC. It specifies CASSYNGNTYEQYF. V and J are TRBV6-6 and TRBJ2-7; D is uncertain. The germline CDR1 and CDR2 sequences are MNHNY and SVGAGI (reference sequence). The CDR3 contains 14 residues. The V end was cut by 2 bases, the J end by 2 bases, with 10 bases between.